The 11 T cell receptor beta chains below all came from one sample that was sequenced in a study of T cell responses to AZD1222 COVID-19 vaccine. Sequenced by immunoSEQ multiplex PCR; TCRdb stores in-frame clones only, minus some. The sample consists of about 94,000 clones, less than 85% of them appearing once. Specimen: peripheral blood, collected 28 days after the second AZD1222 dose. These receptors all come from an adult who received the AZD1222 COVID-19 vaccine.

V and J are TRBV4-1 and TRBJ2-7; D gene uncertain. Per the germline V gene, CDR1 is MGHRA and CDR2 is YSYEKL. The CDR3 extends over 14 amino acids. The V end lost 2 bases, the J end lost 0 bases, and 8 bases lay between the germline ends. The CDR3 DNA follows: TGCGCCAGCAGCCAACAGACGGGCTCCTACGAGCAGTACTTC. As protein: CASSQQTGSYEQYF.

The CDR3: CASSKDPEVRQPQHF. CDR3 in DNA: TGTGCCAGCAGCAAAGATCCGGAAGTGCGACAGCCCCAGCATTTT. The chain uses TRBV21-1 and TRBJ1-5. TRBV21-1 is shown as a pseudogene. The CDR3 consists of 15 residues.

The chain has TRBV11-2 and TRBJ1-6; D is unclear. Trimming left V 5 bases short and J 7 bases short, with 15 bases between. Germline V gives CDR1 SGHAT, CDR2 FQNNGV. The CDR3 has 15 residues. CDR3 protein: CASSPAPSRNSPLHF. In DNA form, the CDR3 reads TGTGCCAGCAGCCCTGCCCCTTCCAGGAATTCACCCCTCCACTTT.

The chain employs TRBV12-3 or TRBV12-4 and TRBJ1-2; 9 bases are shared with TRBD1. The CDR3 runs to 13 residues. V shed 6 bases, J shed 8 bases, and the junction held 7 bases outside the gene matches. The CDR3: CASSQTGGLGYTF. CDR3 DNA: TGTGCCAGCAGCCAGACAGGGGGGCTAGGCTACACCTTC.

The chain is built from TRBV5-6 and TRBJ1-1; no firm D call. This CDR3 has 13 amino acids. The germline V and J ends were trimmed by 7 bases and 0 bases, with 10 bases remaining between them. CDR1 is SGHDT, CDR2 YYEEEE, per germline. CDR3 DNA: TGTGCCAGCGATAAGGGATTGAACACTGAAGCTTTCTTT. Translated, it gives CASDKGLNTEAFF.

The chain employs TRBV19 and TRBJ2-5; 9 bases match TRBD1. J gave up 7 bases and V 4 bases, and 10 bases lay outside the gene matches. The CDR3 contains 15 residues. Germline V CDR1 and CDR2: LNHDA, SQIVND (reference sequence). CDR3 in amino acids: CASSRGQSGQGTQYF. The CDR3 bases are TGTGCCAGTAGTAGGGGACAATCGGGACAGGGGACCCAGTACTTC.

V is TRBV19 and J is TRBJ2-2, with D possibly matching TRBD1 (6 bases). Germline V gene data show CDR1 as LNHDA and CDR2 as SQIVND (reference sequence). V lost 5 bases and J 7 bases, leaving 14 bases between the germline ends. CDR3 length: 14 amino acids. The CDR3 DNA follows: TGTGCCAGTAGTGCTCCAGGGGCCATCGGGGAGCTGTTTTTT. Its translation: CASSAPGAIGELFF.

The genes are TRBV12-2 and TRBJ1-5. TRBV12-2 counts as a pseudogene. There are 21 residues in the CDR3. In DNA form, the CDR3 reads TGTGCAAGTCGCTTAGCCCCGGTCGTGGTCAGGCGGTTTAGGGGCAATCAGCCCCAGCATTTT. Translated, it gives CASRLAPVVVRRFRGNQPQHF.

The rearrangement uses TRBV7-8 and TRBJ1-5; 7 positions agree with TRBD1. This CDR3 is 14 amino acids long. Trimming took 5 bases from V and 5 from J; bases not matched to a gene: 6. The germline gives CDR1 SGHVS, CDR2 FQNEAQ. The CDR3 nucleotides read TGTGCCAGCAGCCAGACAGGGTACGATCAGCCCCAGCATTTT. This encodes CASSQTGYDQPQHF.

This chain uses TRBV4-3 with TRBJ1-4; TRBD1 matches at 10 bases. CDR3 length equals 15 residues. Germline CDR1 is LGHNA and CDR2 is YSLEER. V trimming: 6 bases; J trimming: 7 bases; junction bases outside the gene matches: 8. CDR3 region: CASSGRQGAGEKLFF. In nucleotides, the CDR3 is TGCGCCAGCAGTGGTAGACAGGGGGCTGGTGAAAAACTGTTTTTT.

This rearrangement joins TRBV10-1 to TRBJ1-3; the D is unclear. The germline V gene has CDR1 WNHNN and CDR2 SYGVQD (reference sequence). There are 14 residues in the CDR3. Trimming shortened V by 4 bases and J by 4 bases, and 11 bases separated the two germline ends. Written as DNA, the CDR3 is TGCGCCAGCAGTGGAAGTGAGGCGGGAAACACCATATATTTT. Protein product: CASSGSEAGNTIYF.